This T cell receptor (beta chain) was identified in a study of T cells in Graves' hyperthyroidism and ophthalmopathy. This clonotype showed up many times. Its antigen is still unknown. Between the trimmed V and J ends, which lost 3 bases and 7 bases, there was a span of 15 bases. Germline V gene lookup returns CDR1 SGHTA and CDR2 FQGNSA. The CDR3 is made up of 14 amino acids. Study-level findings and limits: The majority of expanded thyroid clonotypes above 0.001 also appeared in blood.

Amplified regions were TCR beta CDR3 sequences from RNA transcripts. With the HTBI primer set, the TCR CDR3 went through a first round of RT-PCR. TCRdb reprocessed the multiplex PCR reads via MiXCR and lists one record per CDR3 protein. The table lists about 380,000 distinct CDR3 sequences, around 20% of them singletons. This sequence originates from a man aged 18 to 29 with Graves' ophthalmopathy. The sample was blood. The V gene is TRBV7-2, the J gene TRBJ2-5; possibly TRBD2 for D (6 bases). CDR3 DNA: TGTGCCAGCAGCTTCCCGGGACTCCCAAGGACCCAGTACTTC. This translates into CASSFPGLPRTQYF.